This T cell receptor (beta chain) was sequenced in a study of T cells in Graves' hyperthyroidism and ophthalmopathy. Clinical symptoms, serum thyroxine, TRAb, thyroid ultrasound and orbital computed tomography informed diagnoses. Researchers amplified the TCR beta CDR3 regions from RNA transcripts. The HTBI primer set served for first-round RT-PCR of the TCR CDR3. TCRdb processed the multiplex PCR reads anew with MiXCR; each CDR3 protein has one entry. The sample has a few hundred thousand distinct CDR3 sequences, roughly 18% seen once. This clonotype was counted at least ten times. The receptor was derived from a man aged 18 to 30 with Graves' ophthalmopathy. Sequenced sample: blood.

This CDR3 reads CASSLRVGTEAFF. The CDR3 DNA follows: TGTGCCAGCAGCCTCAGGGTAGGCACTGAAGCTTTCTTT. The rearrangement links TRBV7-3 to TRBJ1-1; the D gene is possibly TRBD1 (5 bases). This CDR3 region has 13 residues. Germline V gives CDR1 SGHTA, CDR2 FQGTGA. Between the trimmed V and J ends, which lost 5 bases and 4 bases, there was a span of 11 bases.